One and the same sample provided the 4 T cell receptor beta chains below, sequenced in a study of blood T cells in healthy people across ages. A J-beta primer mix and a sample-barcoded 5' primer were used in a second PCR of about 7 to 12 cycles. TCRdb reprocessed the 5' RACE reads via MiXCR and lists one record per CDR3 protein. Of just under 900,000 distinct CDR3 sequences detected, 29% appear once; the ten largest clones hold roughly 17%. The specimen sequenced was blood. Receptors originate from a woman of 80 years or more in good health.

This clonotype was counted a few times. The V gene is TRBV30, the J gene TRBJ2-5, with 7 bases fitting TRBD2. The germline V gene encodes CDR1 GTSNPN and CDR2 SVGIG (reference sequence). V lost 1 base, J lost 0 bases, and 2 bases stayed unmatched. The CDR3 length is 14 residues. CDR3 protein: CAWSGGGDQETQYF. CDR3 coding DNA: TGTGCCTGGAGTGGGGGGGGGGACCAAGAGACCCAGTACTTC.

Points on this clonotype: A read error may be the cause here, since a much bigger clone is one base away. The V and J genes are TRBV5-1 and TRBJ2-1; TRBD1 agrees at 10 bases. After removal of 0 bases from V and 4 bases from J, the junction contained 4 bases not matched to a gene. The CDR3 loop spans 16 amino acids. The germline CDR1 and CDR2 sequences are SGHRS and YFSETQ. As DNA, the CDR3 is TGCGCCAGCAGCTTGGTGACAGGGGGCCTTTACAATGAGCAGTTCTTC. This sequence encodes CASSLVTGGLYNEQFF.

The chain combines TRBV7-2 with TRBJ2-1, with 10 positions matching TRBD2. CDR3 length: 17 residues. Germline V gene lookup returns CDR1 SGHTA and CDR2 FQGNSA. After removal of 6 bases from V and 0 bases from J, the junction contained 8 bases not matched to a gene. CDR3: CASSFELAGSSYNEQFF. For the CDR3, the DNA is TGTGCCAGCAGTTTTGAACTAGCGGGGAGCTCCTACAATGAGCAGTTCTTC.

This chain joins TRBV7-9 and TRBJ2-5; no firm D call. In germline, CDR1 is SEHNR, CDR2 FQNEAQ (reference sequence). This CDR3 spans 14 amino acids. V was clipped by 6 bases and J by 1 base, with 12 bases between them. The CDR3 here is CASSSRASQETQYF. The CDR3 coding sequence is TGTGCCAGCAGTTCTCGGGCTAGCCAAGAGACCCAGTACTTC.